This T cell receptor (beta chain) was profiled in a study of T cell repertoires in cytomegalovirus infection. The trim removed 4 bases at V and 7 bases at J, leaving 16 bases unmatched. There are 17 residues in the CDR3. CDR1 is MNHEY, CDR2 SMNVEV, per germline (reference sequence). TCRdb itself ran the reads through MiXCR, one entry per CDR3 protein. The table lists around 570,000 distinct CDR3 sequences, approximately 40% of them singletons. Remarks on this clonotype: Its antigen is still unknown.

The chain uses TRBV27 and TRBJ1-2; 9 bases are shared with TRBD1. The sequence was obtained from a human donor in good health (CMV status not recorded). Some clones in this sample may be carry-over from other donors' samples. The sequencing here drew on cultured PBMCs, taken from culture after CMV antigen stimulation. CDR3 nucleotides: TGTGCCAGCAGTTCCCTTTCTAACCGGGACAGGGTGGGTGGCTACACCTTC. The encoded protein is CASSSLSNRDRVGGYTF.